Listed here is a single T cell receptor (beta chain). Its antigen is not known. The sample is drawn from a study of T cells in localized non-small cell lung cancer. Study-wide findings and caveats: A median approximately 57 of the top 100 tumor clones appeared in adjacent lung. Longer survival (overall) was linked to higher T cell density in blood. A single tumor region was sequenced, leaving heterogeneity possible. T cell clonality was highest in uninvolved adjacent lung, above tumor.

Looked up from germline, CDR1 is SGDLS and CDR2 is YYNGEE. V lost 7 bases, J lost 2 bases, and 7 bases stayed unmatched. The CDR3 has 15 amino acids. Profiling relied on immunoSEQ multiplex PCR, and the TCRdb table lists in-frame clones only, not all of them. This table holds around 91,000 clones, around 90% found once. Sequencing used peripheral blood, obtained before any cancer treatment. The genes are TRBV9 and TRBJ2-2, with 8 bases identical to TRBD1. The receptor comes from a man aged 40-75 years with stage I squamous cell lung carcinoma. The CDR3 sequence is CASGEQGVNTGELFF. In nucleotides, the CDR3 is TGTGCCAGCGGGGAACAGGGGGTCAACACCGGGGAGCTGTTTTTT.